This TCR beta chain is from a study of T cells in Graves' hyperthyroidism and ophthalmopathy. Findings of the study overall: The authors' 13 V-J model separated ophthalmopathy from stable hyperthyroidism.

TCR beta CDR3 regions were amplified from RNA. HTBI primers drove first-round RT-PCR of the TCR CDR3. TCRdb reprocessed the multiplex PCR reads with MiXCR, giving one entry per CDR3 protein. The sample lists 500,000 to 600,000 distinct CDR3 sequences; about 20% were seen once. With regard to this clonotype: The antigen is unknown.

Germline V CDR1 and CDR2: SQVTM, ANQGSEA. CDR3 length equals 15 residues. The ends were cut back, 4 bases at V and 9 bases at J, with 22 bases in the middle. Exclusion followed for patients with uncontrolled infection, other autoimmune disease, pregnancy or lactation. This clonotype was obtained from a man aged 35 to 55 with Graves' ophthalmopathy. The chain has TRBV29-1 and TRBJ2-4; D gene ambiguous. Source material: blood. In DNA, the CDR3 is TGCAGCGTTGCCCTAGACCAACCTCTAGGTTCCATTCAGTACTTC. It is translated as CSVALDQPLGSIQYF. The full variable domain, its missing parts supplied by reference TRBV29-1 and TRBJ2-4, is SAVISQKPSRDICQRGTSLTIQCQVDSQVTMMFWYRQQPGQSLTLIATANQGSEATYESGFVIDKFPISRPNLTFSTLTVSNMSPEDSSIYLCSVALDQPLGSIQYFGAGTRLSVL.